One TCR beta chain is described in this entry. Its matching antigen is unknown. Stated time point: recipient sample about 28 days before transplant, after cytoreduction. Per the germline V gene, CDR1 is SGHTA and CDR2 is FQGNSA. CDR3 length: 16 residues. The germline V and J ends were trimmed by 1 base and 0 bases, with 10 bases remaining between them. The table came from immunoSEQ multiplex PCR; TCRdb's copy has only in-frame clones and leaves some out. The data contain roughly 40,000 clones, 75% to 90% of them singletons. The data derive from a study of T cell clonotyping in hematopoietic cell transplantation. Findings of the study overall: CD4 and CD8 repertoire contributions could not be separated without sorting.

The clonotype comes from a man in his fifties or sixties with acute myeloid leukemia. Some clones in this sample may be carry-over from other donors' samples. This chain uses TRBV7-2 with TRBJ1-3; D is possibly TRBD1 (5 bases). The input for sequencing was peripheral blood mononuclear cells, taken before stem cell transplant. CDR3: CASSLGAGISGNTIYF. The CDR3 DNA is TGTGCCAGCAGCTTAGGCGCAGGGATCTCTGGAAACACCATATATTTT. Full variable domain (remainder filled in from reference TRBV7-2 and TRBJ1-3): GAGVSQSPSNKVTEKGKDVELRCDPISGHTALYWYRQSLGQGLEFLIYFQGNSAPDKSGLPSDRFSAERTGGSVSTLTIQRTQQEDSAVYLCASSLGAGISGNTIYFGEGSWLTVV.